This is a list of T cell receptor beta chains from one sample in a study of cytomegalovirus exposure and HLA in healthy donors. Assay used: immunoSEQ multiplex PCR; TCRdb lists only in-frame clones, some missing. The data contain around 170,000 clones, 82% of them seen just once; the ten biggest clones take up roughly 0.8%. The sequencing input was PBMCs. Source of these receptors: a woman between 18 and 29 years old in good health and CMV-seronegative. Both conserved end residues are part of each CDR3. D genes are given only for firm matches. Expanded clones get a size class; other rows say once, few or many, or leave the size out.

clone size	D gene	V gene	J gene	CDR3 protein	CDR3 DNA
-	-	TRBV18	TRBJ1-5	CASSPTGWGNQPQHF	TGTGCCAGCTCACCTACAGGGTGGGGTAATCAGCCCCAGCATTTT
-	-	TRBV28	TRBJ1-5	CASSALGGTTHNQPQHF	TGTGCCAGCAGTGCCTTGGGGGGGACAACCCACAATCAGCCCCAGCATTTT
-	TRBD2	TRBV7-9	TRBJ2-1	CASITPGLAGNEQFF	TGTGCCAGCATCACCCCGGGACTAGCTGGCAATGAGCAGTTCTTC
-	TRBD2	TRBV11-2	TRBJ2-5	CASSGTGTSGGVGTQYF	TGTGCCAGCAGCGGCACCGGGACTAGCGGGGGGGTTGGGACCCAGTACTTC
-	-	TRBV2	TRBJ2-1	CASSEDSRASEQFF	TGTGCCAGCAGTGAGGATAGTAGGGCTAGCGAGCAGTTCTTC
-	TRBD2	TRBV7-9	TRBJ2-7	CASSLTVAGIYEQYF	TGTGCCAGCAGCTTAACGGTAGCGGGGATATACGAGCAGTACTTC
-	TRBD2	TRBV11-1	TRBJ2-2	CASSNIAGGLGTGELFF	TGTGCCAGCAGCAACATAGCGGGGGGCTTGGGCACCGGGGAGCTGTTTTTT
-	-	TRBV7-2	TRBJ1-3	CASSLAWADPDTIYF	TGTGCCAGCAGCTTAGCTTGGGCAGACCCGGACACCATATATTTT
-	TRBD1	TRBV27	TRBJ2-3	CASSWTGAPTDTQYF	TGTGCCAGCAGTTGGACAGGGGCCCCCACAGATACGCAGTATTTT
-	TRBD1	TRBV27	TRBJ1-2	CASTQGQGGYGYTF	TGTGCCAGCACCCAGGGACAGGGGGGATATGGCTACACCTTC
-	-	TRBV7-3	TRBJ2-1	CASSSPPRSEQFF	TGTGCCAGCAGCTCCCCGCCCCGGAGTGAGCAGTTCTTC
few	TRBD2	TRBV6-5	TRBJ2-5	CASSKGLAEETQYF	TGTGCCAGCAGTAAAGGACTAGCGGAGGAGACCCAGTACTTC
-	TRBD1	TRBV5-1	TRBJ2-1	CASSSGQGRDEQFF	TGCGCCAGCAGCTCAGGACAGGGGAGGGATGAGCAGTTCTTC
-	-	TRBV5-1	TRBJ2-1	CASSPTSSYNEQFF	TGCGCCAGCAGCCCAACTAGCTCCTACAATGAGCAGTTCTTC